Reported below is one T cell receptor beta chain. Its target is unknown. The sample belongs to a study of siplizumab effects on memory and regulatory T cells. Findings and limits, study-wide: Siplizumab cultures yielded proliferating Tregs whose suppressive function was not confirmed. There appeared to be greater diversity in naive T cells than in memory cells, and naive T cells seemed major contributors to the alloresponse. Alloreactive sequences traceable to unstimulated CD4+ memory cells were significantly reduced by siplizumab. Controls showed an average of around 27% Treg-derived mappable alloreactive CD4+ clones, while siplizumab showed roughly 70%.

TCRdb's table, derived via immunoSEQ multiplex PCR, lists solely in-frame clones and lacks some. The sample has 50,000 to 75,000 clones; roughly 97% are singletons. CDR1 MNHNS and CDR2 SASEGT come from the germline V gene. The CDR3 is made up of 14 amino acids. After removal of 11 bases from V and 0 bases from J, the junction contained 7 bases not matched to a gene. The sequencing input was naive CD8+ T cells sorted from blood. V usage is TRBV6-1 and J usage is TRBJ2-5; TRBD2 matches at 9 bases. This receptor was obtained from a human donor in good health. DNA for the CDR3: TGTGCCCTTAGCGGGGGCCCGTACCAAGAGACCCAGTACTTC. Its protein is CALSGGPYQETQYF.